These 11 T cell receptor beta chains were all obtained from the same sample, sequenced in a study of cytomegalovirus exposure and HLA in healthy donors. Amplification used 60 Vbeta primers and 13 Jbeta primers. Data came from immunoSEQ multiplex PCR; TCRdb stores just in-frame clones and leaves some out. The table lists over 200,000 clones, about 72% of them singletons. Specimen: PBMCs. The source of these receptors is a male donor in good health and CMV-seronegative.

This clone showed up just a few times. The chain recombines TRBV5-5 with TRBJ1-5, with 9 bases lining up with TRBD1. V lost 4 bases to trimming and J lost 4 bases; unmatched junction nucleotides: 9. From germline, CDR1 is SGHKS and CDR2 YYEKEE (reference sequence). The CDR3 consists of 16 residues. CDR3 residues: CASSLVAGQGNQPQHF. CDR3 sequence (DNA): TGTGCCAGCAGCCTCGTGGCGGGACAGGGTAATCAGCCCCAGCATTTT.

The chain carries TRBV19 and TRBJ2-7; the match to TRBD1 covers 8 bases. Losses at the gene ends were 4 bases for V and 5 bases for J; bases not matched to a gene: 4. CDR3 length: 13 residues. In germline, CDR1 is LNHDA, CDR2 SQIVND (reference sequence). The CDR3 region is CASSSKQGDEQYF. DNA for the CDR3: TGTGCCAGTAGTAGCAAACAGGGGGACGAGCAGTACTTC. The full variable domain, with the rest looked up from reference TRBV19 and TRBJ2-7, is DGGITQSPKYLFRKEGQNVTLSCEQNLNHDAMYWYRQDPGQGLRLIYYSQIVNDFQKGDIAEGYSVSREKKESFPLTVTSAQKNPTAFYLCASSSKQGDEQYFGPGTRLTVT.

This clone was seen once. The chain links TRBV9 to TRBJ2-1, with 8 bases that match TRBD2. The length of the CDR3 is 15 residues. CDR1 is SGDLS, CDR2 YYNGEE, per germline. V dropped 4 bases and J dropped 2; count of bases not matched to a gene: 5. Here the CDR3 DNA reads TGTGCCAGCAGCCACGGGGGGGCGGCCTACAATGAGCAGTTCTTC. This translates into CASSHGGAAYNEQFF.

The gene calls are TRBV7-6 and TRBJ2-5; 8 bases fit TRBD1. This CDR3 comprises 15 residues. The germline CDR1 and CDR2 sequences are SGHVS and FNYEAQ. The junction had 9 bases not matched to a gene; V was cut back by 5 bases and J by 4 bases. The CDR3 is CASSVQGASGETQYF. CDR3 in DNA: TGTGCCAGCAGCGTCCAGGGGGCGTCCGGAGAGACCCAGTACTTC. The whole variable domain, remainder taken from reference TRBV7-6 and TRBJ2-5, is GAGVSQSPRYKVTKRGQDVALRCDPISGHVSLYWYRQALGQGPEFLTYFNYEAQQDKSGLPNDRFSAERPEGSISTLTIQRTEQRDSAMYRCASSVQGASGETQYFGPGTRLLVL.

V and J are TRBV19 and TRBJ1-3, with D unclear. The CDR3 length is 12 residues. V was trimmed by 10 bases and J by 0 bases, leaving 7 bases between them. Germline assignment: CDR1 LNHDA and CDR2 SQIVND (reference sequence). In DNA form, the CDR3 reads TGTGCCACGCGGAGCTCTGGAAACACCATATATTTT. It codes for CATRSSGNTIYF.

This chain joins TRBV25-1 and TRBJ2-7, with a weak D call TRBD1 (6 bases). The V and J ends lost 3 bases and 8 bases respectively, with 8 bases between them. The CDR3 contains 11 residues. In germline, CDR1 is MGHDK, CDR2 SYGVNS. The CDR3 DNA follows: TGTGCCAGCAGTGAGGGGGCCAAGCAGTACTTC. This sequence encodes CASSEGAKQYF.

In DNA, the CDR3 is TGTGCCAGCAGTTCGCGAAACGGGGAGCTGTTTTTT. Amino acid sequence: CASSSRNGELFF. The chain combines TRBV6-5 with TRBJ2-2; D not resolved. Looked up from germline, CDR1 is MNHEY and CDR2 is SVGAGI. V was clipped by 4 bases and J by 7 bases, with 7 bases between them. The CDR3 consists of 12 residues.

The CDR3 here is CASSLVAFNTGELFF. CDR3 in DNA: TGTGCCAGCAGCTTAGTAGCTTTCAACACCGGGGAGCTGTTTTTT. The chain links TRBV7-2 to TRBJ2-2; D is uncertain. The CDR3 has 15 amino acids. V gave up 1 base and J gave up 2 bases, with 8 bases separating them. Germline V gene data show CDR1 as SGHTA and CDR2 as FQGNSA.

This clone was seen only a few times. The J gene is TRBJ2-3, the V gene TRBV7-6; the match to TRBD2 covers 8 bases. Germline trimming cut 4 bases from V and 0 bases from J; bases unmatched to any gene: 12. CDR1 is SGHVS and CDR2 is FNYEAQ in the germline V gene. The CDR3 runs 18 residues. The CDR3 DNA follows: TGTGCCAGCAGCTCTCCCGGGGGTAGCGGGAAGAGCACAGATACGCAGTATTTT. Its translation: CASSSPGGSGKSTDTQYF.

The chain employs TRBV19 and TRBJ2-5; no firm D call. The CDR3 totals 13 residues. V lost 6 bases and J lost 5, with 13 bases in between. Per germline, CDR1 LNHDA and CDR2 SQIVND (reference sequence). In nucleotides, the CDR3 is TGTGCCAGTAGCCCCTTCGGGTTGGAGACCCAGTACTTC. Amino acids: CASSPFGLETQYF.

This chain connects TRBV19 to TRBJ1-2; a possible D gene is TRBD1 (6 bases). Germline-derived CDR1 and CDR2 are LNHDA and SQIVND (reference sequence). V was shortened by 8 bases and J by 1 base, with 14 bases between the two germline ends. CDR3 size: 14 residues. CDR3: CASHLGARNYGYTF. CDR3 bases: TGTGCCAGTCACCTGGGGGCGCGTAACTATGGCTACACCTTC.